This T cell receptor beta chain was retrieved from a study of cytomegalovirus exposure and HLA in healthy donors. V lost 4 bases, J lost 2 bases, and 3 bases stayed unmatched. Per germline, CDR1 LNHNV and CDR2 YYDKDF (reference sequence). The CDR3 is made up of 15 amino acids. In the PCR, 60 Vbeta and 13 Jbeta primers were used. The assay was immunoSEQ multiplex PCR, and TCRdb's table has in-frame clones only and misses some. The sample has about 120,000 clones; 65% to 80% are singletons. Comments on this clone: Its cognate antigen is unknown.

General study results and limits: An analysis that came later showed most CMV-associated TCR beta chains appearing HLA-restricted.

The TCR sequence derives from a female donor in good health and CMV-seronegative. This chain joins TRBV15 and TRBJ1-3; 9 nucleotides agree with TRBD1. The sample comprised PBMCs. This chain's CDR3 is CATSKGDRAGNTIYF. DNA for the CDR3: TGTGCCACCAGCAAGGGGGACAGGGCTGGAAACACCATATATTTT.